The sequence of this T cell receptor (beta chain) was determined in a study of beta chain features in type 1 diabetes (dated by TCRdb to the late 2010s). Describing the broader study: Mean age, gender distribution, total cell number and subset yield were not different between patients and healthy donors. Across all samples, fewer than 110,000,000 sorted cells were examined, and cell number per subset correlated strongly with RNA yield. The study compared the TCRB repertoires of sorted circulating CD4+ T cell subsets in recently diagnosed type 1 diabetes patients with those in matched healthy donors. Regulatory and stem cell-like memory subsets were obtained from only 8 patients and roughly eight healthy donors, while naive and central memory subsets were obtained from all 30 or so donors.

The germline V and J ends show losses of 1 base and 2 bases respectively, and no gene match explains 2 bases of the junction. CDR1 and CDR2, per the germline V gene, are LGHNA and YNFKEQ. The CDR3 contains 15 residues, cysteine and phenylalanine counted. The DNA shown is the 45-base CDR3, in frame from base 1. This clone appeared a few times. The target of this receptor is not known. Base qualities are not provided; no much larger clone lies one nucleotide away. The entire amount of isolated RNA was reverse transcribed using the High Capacity cDNA Reverse Transcription Kit, so the sequenced TCRB transcripts were expressed ones. Naive, central memory and regulatory T cell samples underwent deep immunoSEQ sequencing, averaging about 3.3 million total reads per sample. Sorted cells were lysed in RLT buffer and RNA was extracted with DNase-treated RNeasy Micro or Mini kits, depending on cell number. To prevent cross-contamination, every cell subset was processed on its own, while patient and healthy donor samples were processed together. The immunoSEQ multiplex PCR was used to amplify TCRB sequences from cDNA, generating 87-bp fragments that spanned the CDR3 region. Sequencing of the amplicons was done on the Illumina HiSeq platform. In the original analysis: PCR bias was corrected computationally using synthetic template baselines, and reads within Hamming distance 2 were collapsed, with unmergeable singletons discarded. Reads were aligned against IMGT so that V, D and J genes, CDR3 length and insertions or deletions at six rearrangement sites could be assigned. Within each subset, clonotype counts were normalized to sorted cell number, and only after that were true diversity and Gini coefficients computed with the tcR R package. The overlap coefficient, calculated on TCRB nucleotide sequences, was used to quantify repertoire sharing. TCRdb provides this immuneACCESS table in a form limited to in-frame rearrangements. Some clones are lacking; in checked studies, under half of them reflect an unresolved V gene, and why the rest are absent is not known. That table is the source of V, J and clone size, and D and trimming were worked out from the DNA. For this sample there are approximately 170,000 clones; approximately 8.1% appear just once. Together, the top ten hold approximately 0.87% of the sample.

Overall results and qualifications from the work: In all four CD4+ subsets, TCRB CDR3 length was moderately but significantly shorter in type 1 diabetes patients. Shorter templates might be favored by PCR, yet because patient and control samples were amplified and corrected together, any such skew would affect both groups equally. Patients with type 1 diabetes made fewer insertions and deleted more nucleotides at VDJ recombination sites, implying thymic rearrangement abnormalities. Only small numbers of individuals were included in the HLA sub-analyses, which left unresolved whether HLA type had any influence on TCRB rearrangement. Naive, central memory and regulatory TCRB repertoires appeared more similar among patients than among healthy donors. Because cDNA was sequenced instead of genomic DNA, activated cells with high expression could be over-represented, although the groups did not differ in activation or CD3 levels.

From each donor, a single peripheral blood sample of approximately 110 mL on average was drawn into heparinised tubes. Naive, central memory, regulatory and stem cell-like memory CD4+ T cells were sorted on a BD FACSAria II using a panel including CD45RO, CCR7, CD25, CD127, CD95 and CD27. All sorted populations exceeded 95% purity. PBMCs were separated immediately by Lymphoprep density gradient centrifugation and were stained directly, without being cultured. So that batch effects would be minimized, each experiment stained and sorted samples in pairs, pairing one healthy donor with one patient. The sequencing input was central memory CD4+ T cells from blood. The chain employs TRBV4-2 and TRBJ2-1; TRBD1 agrees with 7 junctional bases. This sequence was found in a woman aged 40 to 50 with type 1 diabetes. The CDR3 loop reads CASSQGQGPYNEQFF. In nucleotides, the sequence is TGTGCCAGCAGCCAAGGACAGGGACCCTACAATGAGCAGTTCTTC.